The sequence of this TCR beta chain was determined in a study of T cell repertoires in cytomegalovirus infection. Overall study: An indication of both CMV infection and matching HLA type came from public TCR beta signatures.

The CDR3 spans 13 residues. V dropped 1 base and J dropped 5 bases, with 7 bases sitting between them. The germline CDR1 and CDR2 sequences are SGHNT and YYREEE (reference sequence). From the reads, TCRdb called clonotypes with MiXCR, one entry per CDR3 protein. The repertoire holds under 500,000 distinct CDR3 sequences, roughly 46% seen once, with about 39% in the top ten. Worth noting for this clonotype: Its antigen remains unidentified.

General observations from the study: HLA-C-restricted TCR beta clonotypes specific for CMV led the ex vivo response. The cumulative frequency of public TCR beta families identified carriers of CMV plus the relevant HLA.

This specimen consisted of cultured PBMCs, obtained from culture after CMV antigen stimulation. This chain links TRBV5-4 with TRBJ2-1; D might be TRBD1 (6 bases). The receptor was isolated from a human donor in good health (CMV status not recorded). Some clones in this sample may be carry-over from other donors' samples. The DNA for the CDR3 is TGTGCCAGCAGCTTGCCAGGGGACAATGAGCAGTTCTTC. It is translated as CASSLPGDNEQFF. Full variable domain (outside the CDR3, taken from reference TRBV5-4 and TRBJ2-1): ETGVTQSPTHLIKTRGQQVTLRCSSQSGHNTVSWYQQALGQGPQFIFQYYREEENGRGNFPPRFSGLQFPNYSSELNVNALELDDSALYLCASSLPGDNEQFFGPGTRLTVL.